The entry below gives a single T cell receptor (beta chain) sequence along with its context. Both 60 Vbeta primers and 13 Jbeta primers went into the PCR. Only in-frame clones appear in the TCRdb table, and some are missing; sequencing was by immunoSEQ multiplex PCR. The table includes about 150,000 clones, approximately 85% detected once. As for the donors, each was a healthy bone marrow donor. The CDR3 is made up of 15 amino acids. Trimming left V 4 bases short and J 2 bases short, with 13 bases between. Germline CDR1 reads MGHRA; CDR2 reads YSYEKL. This sample is part of a study of cytomegalovirus exposure and HLA in healthy donors.

The specimen was PBMCs. The rearrangement uses TRBV4-1 and TRBJ2-3; a weak D match, TRBD1 (5 bases). This receptor was taken from a man aged 45 to 65 in good health and CMV-seropositive. CDR3 sequence: CASSPTTVATDTQYF. The CDR3 DNA follows: TGCGCCAGCAGCCCCACGACAGTGGCCACAGATACGCAGTATTTT.